Listed here is a single TCR beta chain. This clone's antigen is unknown. Base quality data are lacking; no much larger clone is found one base away. This record comes from a study of blood T cell repertoires in COVID-19 (TCRdb year 2020). For the study in its entirety: Samples from collaborators originated in the United States, Italy and Spain and spanned both the acute and convalescent phases of COVID-19. The prospective study material was composed of cDNA or gDNA derived from T cells, B-cell-depleted T cells, or PBMCs. The repertoires were made available in a free public database intended to serve as a resource for research on the immune response to SARS-CoV-2. The dataset comprised deeply sampled blood TCRbeta repertoires from subjects exposed to, actively infected with, or recovered from COVID-19. Where HLA class I and class II types were available, the types were taken from metadata supplied by the sample provider, not from assay-based typing. The sample metadata nearly always contained a de-identified subject ID, COVID-19 status, age in years and sex. The samples were drawn from the first 160 participants of the ongoing ImmuneRACE study and from 1,200 or so subjects provided by 6 global collaborators.

What the research found in general, with its limitations: The amount of clinical and demographic metadata varied by source and participant and was provided uncurated.

Each collaborating institution followed its own protocols to collect whole blood in K2EDTA tubes. For TCRbeta analysis, collaborators shipped samples as frozen whole blood, isolated PBMCs, or DNA extracted from either of those sample types. The immunoSEQ Assay, a bias-controlled multiplex PCR, was used to amplify TCRbeta CDR3 regions from genomic DNA. The paper's data handling went like this. The number of nucleated cells in each sample was estimated by amplification of reference gene primers within the assay. Sequence reads were collapsed and filtered to measure the absolute abundance of every unique TCRbeta CDR3 rearrangement. For each sample, productive Simpson clonality was calculated by taking the square root of Simpson's diversity index across productive rearrangements. Here the immuneACCESS table is served through TCRdb, limited to in-frame sequences with V and J called. Missing clones are a known gap in these copies; in checked studies unresolved V genes cover under half, and the rest lacks a known reason. The D gene and trimming were derived from the DNA, and the V and J assignments and clone size from that table. This sample gives over 85,000 clones in total; around 89% of them show up just once. The ten largest clones add up to approximately 4.8% of the sample.

From its cysteine to its phenylalanine, the CDR3 spans 14 amino acids. The CDR3 DNA has 42 bases and is translated from base 1. V loses 8 bases at its end and J loses 2 bases; junction bases beyond the gene matches: 8. CDR1 LGHDT and CDR2 YNNKEL were looked up in the germline V gene (reference sequence). The rearrangement joined TRBV3-1 (or the pseudogene TRBV3-2) to TRBJ2-7; 8 bases in the middle match TRBD2. Sequencing was carried out using peripheral blood. The source of this sequence is an elderly woman with active COVID-19. The DNA is TGTGCCAGCCGGGGGGGGCGGGCGACCTACGAGCAGTACTTC. Its protein reads: CASRGGRATYEQYF.